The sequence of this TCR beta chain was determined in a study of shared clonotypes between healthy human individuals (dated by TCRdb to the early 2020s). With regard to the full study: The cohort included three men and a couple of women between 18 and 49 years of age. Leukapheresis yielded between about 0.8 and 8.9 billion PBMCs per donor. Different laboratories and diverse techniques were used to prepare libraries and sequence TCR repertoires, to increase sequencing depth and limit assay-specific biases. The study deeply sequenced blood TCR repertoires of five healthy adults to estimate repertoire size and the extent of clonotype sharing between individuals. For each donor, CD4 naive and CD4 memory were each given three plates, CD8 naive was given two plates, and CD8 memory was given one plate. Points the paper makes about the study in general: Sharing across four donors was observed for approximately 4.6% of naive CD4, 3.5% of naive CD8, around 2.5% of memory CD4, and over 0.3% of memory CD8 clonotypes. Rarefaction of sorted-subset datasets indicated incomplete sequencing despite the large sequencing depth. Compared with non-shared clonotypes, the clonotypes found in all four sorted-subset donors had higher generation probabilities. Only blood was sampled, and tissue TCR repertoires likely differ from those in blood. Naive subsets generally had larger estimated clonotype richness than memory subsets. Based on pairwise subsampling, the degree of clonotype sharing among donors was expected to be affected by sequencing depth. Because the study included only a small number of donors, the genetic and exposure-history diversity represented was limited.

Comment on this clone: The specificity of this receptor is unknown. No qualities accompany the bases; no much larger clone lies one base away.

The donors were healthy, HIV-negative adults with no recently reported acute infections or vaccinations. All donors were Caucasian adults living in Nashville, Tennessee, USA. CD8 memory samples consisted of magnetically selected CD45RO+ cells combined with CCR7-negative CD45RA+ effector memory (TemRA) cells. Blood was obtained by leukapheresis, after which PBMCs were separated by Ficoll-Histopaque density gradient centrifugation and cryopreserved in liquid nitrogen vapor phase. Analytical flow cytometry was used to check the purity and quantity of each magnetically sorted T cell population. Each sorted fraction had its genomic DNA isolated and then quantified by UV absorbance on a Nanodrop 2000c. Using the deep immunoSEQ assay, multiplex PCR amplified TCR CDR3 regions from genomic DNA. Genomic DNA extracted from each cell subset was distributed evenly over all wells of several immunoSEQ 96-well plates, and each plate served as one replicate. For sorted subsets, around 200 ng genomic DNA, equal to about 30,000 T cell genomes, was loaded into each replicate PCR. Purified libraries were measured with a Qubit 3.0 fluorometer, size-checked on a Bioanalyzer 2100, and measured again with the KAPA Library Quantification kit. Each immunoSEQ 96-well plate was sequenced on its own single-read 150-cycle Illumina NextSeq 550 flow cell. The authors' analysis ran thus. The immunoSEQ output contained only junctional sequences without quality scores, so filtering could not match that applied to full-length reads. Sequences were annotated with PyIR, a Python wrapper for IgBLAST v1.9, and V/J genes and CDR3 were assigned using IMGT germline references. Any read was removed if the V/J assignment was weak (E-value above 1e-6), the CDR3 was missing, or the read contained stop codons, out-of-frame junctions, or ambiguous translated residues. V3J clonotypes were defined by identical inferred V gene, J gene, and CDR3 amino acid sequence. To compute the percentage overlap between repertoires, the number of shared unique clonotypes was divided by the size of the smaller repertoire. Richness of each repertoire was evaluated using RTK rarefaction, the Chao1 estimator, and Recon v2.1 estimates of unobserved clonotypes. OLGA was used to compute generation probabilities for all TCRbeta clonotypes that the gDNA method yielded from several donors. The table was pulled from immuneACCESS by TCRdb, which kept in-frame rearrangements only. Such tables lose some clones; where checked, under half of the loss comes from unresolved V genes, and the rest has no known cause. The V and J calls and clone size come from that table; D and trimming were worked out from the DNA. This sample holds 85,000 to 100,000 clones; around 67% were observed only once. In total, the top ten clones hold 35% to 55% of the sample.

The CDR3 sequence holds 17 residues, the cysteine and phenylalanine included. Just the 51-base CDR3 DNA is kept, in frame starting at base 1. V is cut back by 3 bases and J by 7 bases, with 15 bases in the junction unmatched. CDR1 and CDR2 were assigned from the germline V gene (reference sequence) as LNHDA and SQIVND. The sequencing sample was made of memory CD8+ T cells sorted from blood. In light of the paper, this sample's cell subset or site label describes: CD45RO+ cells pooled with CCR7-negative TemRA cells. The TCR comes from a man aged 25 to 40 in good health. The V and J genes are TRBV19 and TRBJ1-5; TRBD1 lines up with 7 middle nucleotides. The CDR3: CASSIFVVDRAYQPQHF. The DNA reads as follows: TGTGCCAGTAGTATTTTCGTAGTTGACAGGGCTTACCAGCCCCAGCATTTT. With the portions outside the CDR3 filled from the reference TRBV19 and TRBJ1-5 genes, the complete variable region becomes DGGITQSPKYLFRKEGQNVTLSCEQNLNHDAMYWYRQDPGQGLRLIYYSQIVNDFQKGDIAEGYSVSREKKESFPLTVTSAQKNPTAFYLCASSIFVVDRAYQPQHFGDGTRLSIL.